Included here is one TCR beta chain sequence, with context. As originally analysed: Scientists estimated how many nucleated cells there were by amplifying reference gene primers. This table comes from immunoSEQ multiplex PCR, and its TCRdb copy is limited to in-frame clones, with some not included. V and J calls and clone size come straight from that table; D and trimming were deduced from the DNA. This table holds about 150,000 clones, under 95% found once. This sample was included in a study of blood T cell repertoires in COVID-19. Across the whole study: PBMCs, B-cell-depleted T cells, or T cells were the source of the cDNA or gDNA that made up the material.

This receptor was taken from a man aged 45 to 65 with acute or convalescent COVID-19. Sequencing was performed on peripheral blood.

CDR3 DNA sequence: TGTGCCAGCAGTGAACTGGGGACAGACCAAGAGACCCAGTACTTC. As protein: CASSELGTDQETQYF. V gene TRBV6-1 combines with J gene TRBJ2-5, with 7 bases fitting TRBD1. The J segment lost 0 bases and the V segment lost 2 bases, leaving 3 bases of the junction unmatched. CDR1 is MNHNS, CDR2 SASEGT, per germline. The CDR3 has 15 amino acids.